Included here is one TCR beta chain sequence, with context. Its specificity is not known. These data are taken from a study of cytomegalovirus exposure and HLA in healthy donors. Study results and limitations: It was confirmed in vitro that three of the CMV-associated chains were specific for CMV antigens. The authors later linked a missense DCLRE1C variant to TCR beta V- and J-gene trimming.

The PCR was carried out with 60 Vbeta primers and 13 Jbeta primers. Sequencing used immunoSEQ multiplex PCR; TCRdb keeps in-frame clones, though not all of them. The sample records more than 95,000 clones, around four fifths being singletons. Material: PBMCs. The receptor was derived from a man younger than 35 in good health and CMV-seropositive.

The CDR3 coding sequence is TGTGCCAGCAATCGACAGCAAGCAACCGGGGAGCTGTTTTTT. Its translation is CASNRQQATGELFF. The V and J genes are TRBV6-6 and TRBJ2-2; a possible D gene is TRBD1 (5 bases). V lost 7 bases to trimming and J lost 5 bases, with 14 bases between them. CDR1 and CDR2 from the germline V gene are MNHNY and SVGAGI (reference sequence). The CDR3 has 14 residues.